The sequence of this T cell receptor beta chain was determined in a study of PD-L1 blockade in urothelial cancer. Study summary: Patients' prior chemotherapy regimens numbered 0 to 3. Blood drawn 3 weeks (second dose) and 6 weeks after treatment start was analyzed.

This clone appeared once. The CDR3 extends over 15 amino acids. V lost 6 bases, J lost 8 bases, and 15 bases stayed unmatched. Germline V gene lookup returns CDR1 SGHTA and CDR2 FQGTGA. Time point here: pretreatment peripheral blood. Sequenced by immunoSEQ multiplex PCR; TCRdb stores in-frame clones only, minus some. This sample has over 75,000 clones, with about 83% found just once. The J gene is TRBJ2-5, the V gene TRBV7-3; TRBD2 aligns across 7 bases. The starting material was PBMCs, obtained around atezolizumab (anti-PD-L1) treatment. This TCR was recovered from a man aged 55 to 70 with urothelial cancer. CDR3 amino acids: CASSSQAGSSNTQYF. CDR3 nucleotide sequence: TGTGCCAGCAGTTCACAAGCGGGGTCCTCCAACACCCAGTACTTC.